This TCR beta chain is from a study of T cells after yellow fever vaccination. Germline values: CDR1 SGHRS, CDR2 YFSETQ. The length of the CDR3 is 15 residues. J lost 6 bases, V lost 4 bases, and 9 bases had no gene match. A process of 5'RACE template switching, which added a universal primer site and UMIs, was used to make TCR cDNA. Each CDR3 protein is one row after TCRdb ran MiXCR on the 5' RACE reads. The sample has some 550,000 distinct CDR3 sequences; 15% to 20% are singletons. Material: PBMCs, obtained 15 days after the yellow fever booster vaccination. The receptor was derived from a man aged 30 to 39 who received the YFV17D yellow fever vaccine. V usage is TRBV5-1 and J usage is TRBJ2-1; 8 nucleotides match TRBD2. This CDR3 reads CASSETGTSINEQFF. The CDR3 DNA follows: TGCGCCAGCAGCGAAACCGGGACTAGTATCAATGAGCAGTTCTTC.